Here is one T cell receptor (beta chain) with its context. V was cut by 6 bases and J by 9 bases, with 12 bases left in between. The CDR3 covers 13 residues. In germline, CDR1 is SNHLY, CDR2 FYNNEI. The source of the sample is a study of OX40 agonist ivuxolimab in advanced cancers. As for the study in general: Allowance was made for prior anti-PD-1, anti-PD-L1 or anti-CTLA-4 therapy, and roughly 39% had some.

The method was immunoSEQ multiplex PCR; TCRdb's version includes in-frame clones alone and lacks a portion of them. The sample contains 80,000 to 95,000 clones, about 90% of which appear only once. The material was CD4+ or CD8+ T cells sorted from blood, obtained in a trial of the OX40 agonist ivuxolimab. The source is an adult with an advanced solid tumor such as melanoma, head and neck, liver or kidney cancer. The chain uses TRBV2 and TRBJ2-6, with a possible D match to TRBD1 (5 bases). The CDR3 here is CASRADTGNVLTF. The DNA for the CDR3 is TGTGCCAGCAGGGCGGACACGGGCAACGTCCTGACTTTC.